This T cell receptor beta chain was identified in a study of read filtering for tumor transcriptome and immune sequencing. Findings and limits, study-wide: RNA-seq captured clonotypes less deeply and reliably than IR-seq. Without single-read clonotypes, shared clonotype proportions correlated more between IR-seq and RNA-seq.

With 5 bases clipped from V and 2 bases from J, the junction kept 2 bases outside the gene matches. The CDR3 runs to 14 residues. CDR1 SEHNR and CDR2 FQNEAQ come from the germline V gene (reference sequence). Every patient had bone marrow sampled while the disease was active. The library was built from around 0.4 ug RNA with molecular barcoded adaptors for alpha/delta and beta/gamma chains. TCRdb analysed the reads with MiXCR anew, one entry per CDR3 protein. The sample has about 60,000 distinct CDR3 sequences; approximately 15% are singletons. This clonotype was recorded at least ten times. Antigen unknown.

Sequencing was performed on a population of CD138-negative cells sorted from bone marrow. This rearrangement joins TRBV7-9 to TRBJ1-4; 7 nucleotides agree with TRBD1. This receptor was taken from a donor aged 40 or older with multiple myeloma. CDR3 DNA: TGTGCCAGCAGCGTGGGACAGACTAATGAAAAACTGTTTTTT. Translated: CASSVGQTNEKLFF.